This T cell receptor (beta chain) was identified during a study of early T cells in non-severe SARS-CoV-2 infection. Background on the study: Alpha and beta chains were unpaired, from unsorted whole-blood bulk RNA.

The TCR library protocol was used to attach unique molecular identifiers. These identifiers were attached to individual cDNA molecules. MiXCR, run by TCRdb on the 5' RACE reads, gives a single entry per CDR3 protein. The sample contains approximately 77,000 distinct CDR3 sequences, around 15% of which appear only once. This clonotype was picked up many times. V trimming: 7 bases; J trimming: 4 bases; junction bases outside the gene matches: 4. The CDR3 consists of 13 residues. The V gene's germline CDR1 is MNHEY and CDR2 SMNVEV (reference sequence). This TCR came from an adult who was a healthcare worker with PCR-confirmed SARS-CoV-2 infection or an uninfected control (not recorded which). Sequences were obtained from whole blood. The chain joins TRBV27 to TRBJ1-3; 7 bases map to TRBD1. The CDR3 DNA sequence: TGTGCCAGCACCACAGGGGTCGGAAACACCATATATTTT. It yields the protein CASTTGVGNTIYF.